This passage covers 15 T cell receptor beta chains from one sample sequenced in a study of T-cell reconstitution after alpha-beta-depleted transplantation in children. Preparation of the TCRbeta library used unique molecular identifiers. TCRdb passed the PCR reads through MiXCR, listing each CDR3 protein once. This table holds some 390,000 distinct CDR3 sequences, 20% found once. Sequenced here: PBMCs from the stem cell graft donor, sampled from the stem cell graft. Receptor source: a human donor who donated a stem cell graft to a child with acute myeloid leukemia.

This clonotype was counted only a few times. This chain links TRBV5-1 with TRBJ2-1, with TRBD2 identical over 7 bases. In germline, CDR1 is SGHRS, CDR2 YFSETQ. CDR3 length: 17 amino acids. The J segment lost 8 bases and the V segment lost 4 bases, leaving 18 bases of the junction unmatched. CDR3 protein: CASSPLGSGGRIYEQFF. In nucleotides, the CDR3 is TGCGCCAGCAGCCCCCTCGGGTCTGGCGGGAGAATCTATGAGCAGTTCTTC.

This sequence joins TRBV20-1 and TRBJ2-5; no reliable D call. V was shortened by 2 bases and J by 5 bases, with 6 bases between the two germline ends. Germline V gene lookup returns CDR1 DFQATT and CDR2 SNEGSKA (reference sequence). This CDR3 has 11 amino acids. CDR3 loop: CSARHGETQYF. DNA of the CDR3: TGCAGTGCTAGACATGGGGAGACCCAGTACTTC.

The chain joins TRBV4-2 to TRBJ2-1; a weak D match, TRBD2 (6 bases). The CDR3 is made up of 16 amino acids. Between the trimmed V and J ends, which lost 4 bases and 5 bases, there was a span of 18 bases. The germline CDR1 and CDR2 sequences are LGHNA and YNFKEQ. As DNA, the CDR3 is TGTGCCAGCAGCCCTTCGGGCAGCGGGCATAACAATGAGCAGTTCTTC. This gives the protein CASSPSGSGHNNEQFF.

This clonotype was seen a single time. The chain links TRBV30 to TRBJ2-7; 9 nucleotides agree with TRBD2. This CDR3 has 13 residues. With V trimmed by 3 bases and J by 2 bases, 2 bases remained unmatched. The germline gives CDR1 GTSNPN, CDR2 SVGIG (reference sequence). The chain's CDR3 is CAWRVAGAYEQYF. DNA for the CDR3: TGTGCCTGGAGAGTAGCGGGAGCCTACGAGCAGTACTTC.

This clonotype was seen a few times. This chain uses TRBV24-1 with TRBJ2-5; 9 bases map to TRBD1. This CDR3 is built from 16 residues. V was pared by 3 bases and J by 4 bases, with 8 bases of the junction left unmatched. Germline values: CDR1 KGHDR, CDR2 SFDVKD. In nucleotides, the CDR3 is TGTGCCACCAGTGATCCCGGACAGGGGAGGGGAGAGACCCAGTACTTC. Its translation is CATSDPGQGRGETQYF.

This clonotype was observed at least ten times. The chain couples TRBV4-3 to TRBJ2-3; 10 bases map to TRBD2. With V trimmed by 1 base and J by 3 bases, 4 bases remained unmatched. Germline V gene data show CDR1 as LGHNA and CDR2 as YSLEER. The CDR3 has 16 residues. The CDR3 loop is CASSQGLAGETDTQYF. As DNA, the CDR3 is TGCGCCAGCAGCCAAGGCCTAGCGGGAGAAACAGATACGCAGTATTTT.

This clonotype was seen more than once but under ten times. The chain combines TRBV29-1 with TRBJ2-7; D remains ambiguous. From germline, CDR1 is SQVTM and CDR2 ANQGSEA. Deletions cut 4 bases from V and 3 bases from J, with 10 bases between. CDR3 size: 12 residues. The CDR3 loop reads CSVVSTNYEQYF. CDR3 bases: TGCAGCGTTGTGTCGACAAACTACGAGCAGTACTTC.

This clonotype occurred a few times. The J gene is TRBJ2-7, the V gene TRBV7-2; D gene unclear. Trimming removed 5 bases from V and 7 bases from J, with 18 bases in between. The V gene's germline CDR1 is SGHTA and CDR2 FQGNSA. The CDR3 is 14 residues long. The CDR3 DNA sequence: TGTGCCAGCAGCCCCACCGCAAGAGTTGGGGAGCAGTACTTC. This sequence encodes CASSPTARVGEQYF. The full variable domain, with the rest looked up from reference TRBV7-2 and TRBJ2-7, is GAGVSQSPSNKVTEKGKDVELRCDPISGHTALYWYRQSLGQGLEFLIYFQGNSAPDKSGLPSDRFSAERTGGSVSTLTIQRTQQEDSAVYLCASSPTARVGEQYFGPGTRLTVT.

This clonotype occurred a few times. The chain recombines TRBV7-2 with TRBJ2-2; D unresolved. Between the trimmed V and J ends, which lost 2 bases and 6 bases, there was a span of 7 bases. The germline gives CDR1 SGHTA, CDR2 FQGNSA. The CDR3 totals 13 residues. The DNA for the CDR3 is TGTGCCAGCAGCTTAAATCGGGCCGGGGAGCTGTTTTTT. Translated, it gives CASSLNRAGELFF.

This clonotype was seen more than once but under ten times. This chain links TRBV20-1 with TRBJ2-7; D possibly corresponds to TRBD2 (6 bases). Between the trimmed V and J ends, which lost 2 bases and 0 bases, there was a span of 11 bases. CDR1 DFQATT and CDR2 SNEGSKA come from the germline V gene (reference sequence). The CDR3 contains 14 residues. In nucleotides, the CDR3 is TGCAGTGCTAGACCCCCAGCGGGCTCCTACGAGCAGTACTTC. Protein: CSARPPAGSYEQYF.

CDR3 coding DNA: TGTGCCAGCAGTGGACTAGCGGGGCAAACCGGGGAGCTGTTTTTT. Its protein product is CASSGLAGQTGELFF. The V and J genes are TRBV2 and TRBJ2-2, with TRBD2 matching 11 bases. The CDR3 covers 15 residues. V was pared by 4 bases and J by 5 bases, with 3 bases of the junction left unmatched. Germline CDR1 is SNHLY and CDR2 is FYNNEI.

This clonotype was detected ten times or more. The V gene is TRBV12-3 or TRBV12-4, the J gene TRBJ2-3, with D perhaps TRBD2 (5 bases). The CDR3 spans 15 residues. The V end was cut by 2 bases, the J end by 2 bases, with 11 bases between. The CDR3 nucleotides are TGTGCCAGCAGTTTAAAGGCTAGCCCCACAGATACGCAGTATTTT. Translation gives CASSLKASPTDTQYF.

The DNA for the CDR3 is TGCGCCAGCAGCTTAGCGGGAGCCCTCACAGATACGCAGTATTTT. Residues: CASSLAGALTDTQYF. The rearrangement joins TRBV5-1 to TRBJ2-3, with TRBD2 matching 8 bases. CDR3 size: 15 residues. CDR1 SGHRS and CDR2 YFSETQ come from the germline V gene. V shed 2 bases, J shed 2 bases, and the junction held 4 bases outside the gene matches.

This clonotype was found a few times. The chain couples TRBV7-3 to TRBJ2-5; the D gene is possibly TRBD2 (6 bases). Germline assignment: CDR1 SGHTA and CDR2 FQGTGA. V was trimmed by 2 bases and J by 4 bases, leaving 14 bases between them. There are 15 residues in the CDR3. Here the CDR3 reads CASSLAGRLGETQYF. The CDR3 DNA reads TGTGCCAGCAGCTTAGCGGGAAGGCTTGGAGAGACCCAGTACTTC.

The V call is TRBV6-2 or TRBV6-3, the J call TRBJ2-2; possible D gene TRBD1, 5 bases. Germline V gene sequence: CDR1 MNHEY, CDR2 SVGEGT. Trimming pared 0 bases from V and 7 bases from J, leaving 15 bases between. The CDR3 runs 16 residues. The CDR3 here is CASSYSLSRESGELFF. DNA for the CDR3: TGTGCCAGCAGTTACTCGTTGAGCAGGGAAAGCGGGGAGCTGTTTTTT.